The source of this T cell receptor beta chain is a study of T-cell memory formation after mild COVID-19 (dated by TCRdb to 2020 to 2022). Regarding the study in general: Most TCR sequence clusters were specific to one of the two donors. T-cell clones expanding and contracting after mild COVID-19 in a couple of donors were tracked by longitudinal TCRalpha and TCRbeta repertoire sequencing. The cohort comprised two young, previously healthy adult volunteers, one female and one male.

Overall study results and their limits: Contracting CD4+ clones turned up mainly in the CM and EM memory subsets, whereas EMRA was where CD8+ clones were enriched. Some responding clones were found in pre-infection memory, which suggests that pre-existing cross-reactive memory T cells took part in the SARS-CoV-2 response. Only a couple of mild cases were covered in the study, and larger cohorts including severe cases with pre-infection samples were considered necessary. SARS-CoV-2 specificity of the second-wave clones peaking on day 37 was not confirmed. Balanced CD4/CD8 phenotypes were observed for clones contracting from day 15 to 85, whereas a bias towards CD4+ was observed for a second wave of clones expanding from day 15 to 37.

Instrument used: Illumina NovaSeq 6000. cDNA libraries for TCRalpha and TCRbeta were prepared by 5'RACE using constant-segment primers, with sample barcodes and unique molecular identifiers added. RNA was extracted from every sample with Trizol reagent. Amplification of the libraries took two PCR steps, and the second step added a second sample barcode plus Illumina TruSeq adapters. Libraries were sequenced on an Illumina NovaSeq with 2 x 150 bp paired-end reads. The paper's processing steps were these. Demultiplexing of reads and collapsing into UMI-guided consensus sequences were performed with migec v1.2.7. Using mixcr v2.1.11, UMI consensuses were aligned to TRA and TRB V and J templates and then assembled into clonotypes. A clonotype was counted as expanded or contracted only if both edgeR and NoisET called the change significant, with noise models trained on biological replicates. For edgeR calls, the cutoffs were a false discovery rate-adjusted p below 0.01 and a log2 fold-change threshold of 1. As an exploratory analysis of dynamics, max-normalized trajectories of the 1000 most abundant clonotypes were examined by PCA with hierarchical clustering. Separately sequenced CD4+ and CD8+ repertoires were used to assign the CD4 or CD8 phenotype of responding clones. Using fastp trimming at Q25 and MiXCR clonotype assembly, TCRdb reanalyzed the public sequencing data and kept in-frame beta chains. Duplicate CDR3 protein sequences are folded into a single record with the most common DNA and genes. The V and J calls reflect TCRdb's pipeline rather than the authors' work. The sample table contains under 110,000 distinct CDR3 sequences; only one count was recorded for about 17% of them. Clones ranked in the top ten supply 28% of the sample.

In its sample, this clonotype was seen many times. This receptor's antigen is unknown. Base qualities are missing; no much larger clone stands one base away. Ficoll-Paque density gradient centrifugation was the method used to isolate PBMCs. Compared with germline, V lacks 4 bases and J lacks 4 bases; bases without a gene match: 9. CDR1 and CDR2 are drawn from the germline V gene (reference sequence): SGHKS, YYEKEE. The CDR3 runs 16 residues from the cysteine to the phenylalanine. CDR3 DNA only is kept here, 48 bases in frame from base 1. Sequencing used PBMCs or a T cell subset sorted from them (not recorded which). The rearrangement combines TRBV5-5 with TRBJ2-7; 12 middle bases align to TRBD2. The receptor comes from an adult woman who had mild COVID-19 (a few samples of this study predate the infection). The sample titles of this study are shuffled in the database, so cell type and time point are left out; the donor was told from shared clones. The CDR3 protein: CASSHGGGLAGYEQYF. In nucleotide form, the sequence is TGTGCCAGCAGCCACGGTGGAGGACTAGCGGGATACGAGCAGTACTTC.